The source of this T cell receptor beta chain is a study of cytomegalovirus exposure and HLA in healthy donors. Data came from immunoSEQ multiplex PCR; TCRdb stores just in-frame clones and leaves some out. The sample shows 71,000 or so clones, less than 95% of them seen only once. The specimen sequenced was PBMCs. The TCR sequence derives from a woman aged 18-29 years in good health and CMV-seropositive.

CDR3 in amino acids: CASSPRDRGVDEQFF. The CDR3 DNA reads TGTGCCAGCAGTCCCCGGGACAGGGGAGTTGATGAGCAGTTCTTC. J is TRBJ2-1 and V is TRBV6-6; 10 nucleotides align to TRBD1. Germline lookup yields CDR1 MNHNY and CDR2 SVGAGI (reference sequence). The CDR3 runs 15 residues. With 5 bases clipped from V and 8 bases from J, the junction kept 9 bases outside the gene matches.